The 8 T cell receptor beta chains reported below all come from one sample, sequenced in a study of T cell responses to AZD1222 COVID-19 vaccine. The protocol was immunoSEQ multiplex PCR, while the TCRdb copy is restricted to in-frame clones and leaves out a portion. The sample lists 95,000 to 150,000 clones; approximately 85% were seen once. This material consisted of peripheral blood, taken on day 0 of AZD1222 vaccination. The receptors here all came from an adult in good health.

This chain joins TRBV19 and TRBJ1-4; D is perhaps TRBD1 (6 bases). This CDR3 has 15 residues. Germline V CDR1 and CDR2: LNHDA, SQIVND (reference sequence). V was cut by 6 bases and J by 0 bases, with 11 bases left in between. CDR3 DNA sequence: TGTGCCAGTAGGCTGACAGGAACAACTAATGAAAAACTGTTTTTT. Amino acids: CASRLTGTTNEKLFF.

The CDR3 nucleotides read TGTGCCAGCAGACCCGTAACAGGGGGATCCTCACCCCTCCACTTT. Translating gives CASRPVTGGSSPLHF. V gene TRBV3-1 (or the pseudogene TRBV3-2) combines with J gene TRBJ1-6, with TRBD1 matching over 8 bases. Per germline, CDR1 LGHDT and CDR2 YNNKEL (reference sequence). V lost 6 bases to trimming and J lost 10 bases; unmatched junction nucleotides: 11. This CDR3 is 15 amino acids long.

The J gene is TRBJ2-5, the V gene TRBV5-4; no clear D. Germline lookup yields CDR1 SGHNT and CDR2 YYREEE (reference sequence). This CDR3 contains 13 residues. V lost 0 bases, J lost 4 bases, and 7 bases lay in between. CDR3 nucleotide sequence: TGTGCCAGCAGCTTGGAAATGGGAGAGACCCAGTACTTC. It encodes CASSLEMGETQYF.

This CDR3 reads CAWRSRDVQTRLNSPLHF. The CDR3 bases are TGTGCCTGGAGGTCACGGGACGTACAGACCAGACTGAATTCACCCCTCCACTTT. V gene TRBV30 combines with J gene TRBJ1-6; the D gene is possibly TRBD1 (5 bases). CDR3 length: 18 amino acids. The ends were cut back, 3 bases at V and 7 bases at J, with 25 bases in the middle. The germline V gene has CDR1 GTSNPN and CDR2 SVGIG (reference sequence). Full variable domain (rest looked up from reference TRBV30 and TRBJ1-6): SQTIHQWPATLVQPVGSPLSLECTVEGTSNPNLYWYRQAAGRGLQLLFYSVGIGQISSEVPQNLSASRPQDRQFILSSKKLLLSDSGFYLCAWRSRDVQTRLNSPLHFGNGTRLTVT.

This chain connects TRBV28 to TRBJ2-1; D is unclear. Germline CDR1 and CDR2: MDHEN and SYDVKM. V was trimmed by 5 bases and J by 12 bases, leaving 11 bases between them. The CDR3 loop spans 11 amino acids. The CDR3 spells CASSGNFRQFF. The DNA for the CDR3 is TGTGCCAGCAGTGGTAACTTCAGGCAGTTCTTC.

This clone has just one count. V usage is TRBV5-6 and J usage is TRBJ1-5; D is unresolved. The CDR3 totals 15 residues. The germline V gene encodes CDR1 SGHDT and CDR2 YYEEEE. V was trimmed by 1 base and J by 0 bases, leaving 8 bases between them. CDR3 amino acids: CASSLRRYSNQPQHF. DNA for the CDR3: TGTGCCAGCAGCTTGAGGAGGTATAGCAATCAGCCCCAGCATTTT.

V is TRBV15 and J is TRBJ1-5; D not resolved. Germline CDR1 reads LNHNV; CDR2 reads YYDKDF (reference sequence). CDR3 length equals 15 residues. V gave up 0 bases and J gave up 0 bases, with 6 bases separating them. CDR3 DNA sequence: TGTGCCACCAGCAGAGATAAACTTAGCAATCAGCCCCAGCATTTT. Protein product: CATSRDKLSNQPQHF.

The chain recombines TRBV19 with TRBJ1-5, with a possible D match to TRBD1 (5 bases). The germline V and J ends were trimmed by 2 bases and 7 bases, with 12 bases remaining between them. The germline V gene encodes CDR1 LNHDA and CDR2 SQIVND (reference sequence). CDR3 length equals 14 residues. The CDR3 sequence: CASSIQGGGQPQHF. In DNA, the CDR3 is TGTGCCAGTAGTATACAGGGTGGAGGACAGCCCCAGCATTTT.